This T cell receptor beta chain was documented in a study of blood T cell repertoires in COVID-19. Study-level information: Donors in the United States, Italy and Spain gave samples during acute or convalescent COVID-19.

How the authors handled the data: Amplifying reference gene primers gave estimates of nucleated cell counts. Clones were sequenced by immunoSEQ multiplex PCR, and TCRdb holds only the in-frame ones, with some missing. That table is the source of V, J and clone size, and D and trimming were worked out from the DNA. The repertoire has about 230,000 clones, roughly 83% of them found once; the top ten carry roughly 2.7%. The CDR3 contains 13 residues. The germline V and J ends were trimmed by 8 bases and 4 bases, with 14 bases remaining between them. The sequencing input was peripheral blood. The receptor's source is a woman aged 70 to 79 with active or convalescent COVID-19. The gene calls are TRBV12-3 or TRBV12-4 and TRBJ1-1; maybe TRBD1 (6 bases). The CDR3 here is CASLSGGGTEAFF. The CDR3 bases are TGTGCCAGCCTATCGGGGGGCGGCACTGAAGCTTTCTTT.